Listed here is a single TCR beta chain. This entry is derived from a study of glioma-infiltrating T cells after dendritic cell vaccination. The repertoire was sequenced with immunoSEQ multiplex PCR; TCRdb's copy has only in-frame clones and lacks some. This sample has tens of thousands of clones, with about four fifths found just once. This CDR3 region has 14 residues. With 4 bases clipped from V and 3 bases from J, the junction kept 6 bases outside the gene matches. The V gene's germline CDR1 is SGHRS and CDR2 YFSETQ. The rearrangement links TRBV5-1 to TRBJ2-7; 8 bases are a match to TRBD2. This TCR was recovered from a human donor with glioblastoma. The specimen comprised blood, sampled before dendritic cell vaccination. CDR3 sequence: CASSPSGRNYEQYV. The DNA of the CDR3 is TGCGCCAGCAGCCCCAGCGGGAGAAACTACGAGCAGTACGTC.